What follows are 8 T cell receptor beta chains derived from one specimen sequenced in a study of T-cell memory formation after mild COVID-19. TCRdb itself ran the 5' RACE reads through MiXCR, one entry per CDR3 protein. The table has under 300,000 distinct CDR3 sequences, around 8% seen once; the top ten hold approximately 23%. Input material: PBMCs or a T cell subset sorted from them (not recorded which). The receptor source for this set is a man between 18 and 29 years old who had mild COVID-19 (a few samples of this study predate the infection). Cell type and time point are not known.

This chain uses TRBV4-1 with TRBJ2-5; 11 bases align to TRBD1. CDR3 size: 15 residues. Germline V CDR1 and CDR2: MGHRA, YSYEKL. Losses at the gene ends were 6 bases for V and 4 bases for J; bases not matched to a gene: 7. The DNA of the CDR3 is TGCGCCAGCAGGCCAGGACAGGGGGCGAGAGAGACCCAGTACTTC. Its translation is CASRPGQGARETQYF.

This clonotype was counted between two and nine times. The chain uses TRBV20-1 and TRBJ1-5; D not certain. The CDR3 contains 12 residues. CDR1 is DFQATT and CDR2 is SNEGSKA in the germline V gene (reference sequence). This CDR3 is CSVGSSNQPQHF. The CDR3 bases are TGCAGCGTCGGCAGTAGCAATCAGCCCCAGCATTTT.

A few counts support this clonotype. The chain recombines TRBV4-1 with TRBJ2-7; 8 bases agree with TRBD1. The CDR3 length is 14 residues. V was clipped by 5 bases and J by 2 bases; unmatched bases: 5. Germline-derived CDR1 and CDR2 are MGHRA and YSYEKL. DNA of the CDR3: TGCGCCAGCAGCGAAGGACAGGGAACCTACGAGCAGTACGTC. This codes for CASSEGQGTYEQYV.

There are many counts of this clonotype. This chain connects TRBV4-3 to TRBJ1-2, with unresolved D. The V and J ends lost 0 bases and 4 bases respectively, with 6 bases between them. Germline CDR1 is LGHNA and CDR2 is YSLEER. The CDR3 has 13 residues. The CDR3 DNA sequence: TGCGCCAGCAGCCAAGATCCCGGCTATGGCTACACCTTC. Translating gives CASSQDPGYGYTF.

This clonotype was seen repeatedly, ten times or more. The gene calls are TRBV5-1 and TRBJ2-3, with 12 bases fitting TRBD2. The trim removed 4 bases at V and 0 bases at J, leaving 12 bases unmatched. Germline CDR1 and CDR2: SGHRS and YFSETQ. CDR3 length: 19 residues. The CDR3 sequence is CASSLPLLAGGPSTDTQYF. The CDR3 bases are TGCGCCAGCAGCCTACCGCTACTAGCGGGGGGACCTAGCACAGATACGCAGTATTTT.

This clonotype was recorded a few times. The chain is built from TRBV3-1 and TRBJ1-5; D call uncertain. The CDR3 spans 14 residues. The V gene's germline CDR1 is LGHDT and CDR2 YNNKEL (reference sequence). V was trimmed by 1 base and J by 2 bases, leaving 6 bases between them. CDR3 region: CASSQGGRNQPQHF. The CDR3, as DNA: TGTGCCAGCAGCCAAGGAGGACGCAATCAGCCCCAGCATTTT. Supplemented by reference TRBV3-1 and TRBJ1-5, the full variable domain reads DTAVSQTPKYLVTQMGNDKSIKCEQNLGHDTMYWYKQDSKKFLKIMFSYNNKELIINETVPNRFSPKSPDKAHLNLHINSLELGDSAVYFCASSQGGRNQPQHFGDGTRLSIL.

This chain connects TRBV11-2 to TRBJ2-7; possibly TRBD2 for D (6 bases). The germline V gene encodes CDR1 SGHAT and CDR2 FQNNGV. Trimming took off 3 bases at V and 5 bases at J, with 11 bases between the two ends. CDR3 size: 13 residues. CDR3 residues: CASSFGGNHEQYF. Written as DNA, the CDR3 is TGTGCCAGCAGCTTCGGGGGAAACCACGAGCAGTACTTC. The whole variable domain, remainder taken from reference TRBV11-2 and TRBJ2-7, is EAGVAQSPRYKIIEKRQSVAFWCNPISGHATLYWYQQILGQGPKLLIQFQNNGVVDDSQLPKDRFSAERLKGVDSTLKIQPAKLEDSAVYLCASSFGGNHEQYFGPGTRLTVT.

Many counts were recorded for this clonotype. The chain recombines TRBV5-1 with TRBJ2-7; TRBD2 is a possible D gene (6 bases). The V gene lost 7 bases and the J gene lost 2 bases, with 16 bases spanning the gap. The CDR3 extends over 14 amino acids. Germline loops: CDR1 SGHRS, CDR2 YFSETQ. The CDR3 here is CASGSGGPAYEQYF. CDR3 bases: TGCGCCAGCGGGAGCGGAGGGCCCGCCTACGAGCAGTACTTC.